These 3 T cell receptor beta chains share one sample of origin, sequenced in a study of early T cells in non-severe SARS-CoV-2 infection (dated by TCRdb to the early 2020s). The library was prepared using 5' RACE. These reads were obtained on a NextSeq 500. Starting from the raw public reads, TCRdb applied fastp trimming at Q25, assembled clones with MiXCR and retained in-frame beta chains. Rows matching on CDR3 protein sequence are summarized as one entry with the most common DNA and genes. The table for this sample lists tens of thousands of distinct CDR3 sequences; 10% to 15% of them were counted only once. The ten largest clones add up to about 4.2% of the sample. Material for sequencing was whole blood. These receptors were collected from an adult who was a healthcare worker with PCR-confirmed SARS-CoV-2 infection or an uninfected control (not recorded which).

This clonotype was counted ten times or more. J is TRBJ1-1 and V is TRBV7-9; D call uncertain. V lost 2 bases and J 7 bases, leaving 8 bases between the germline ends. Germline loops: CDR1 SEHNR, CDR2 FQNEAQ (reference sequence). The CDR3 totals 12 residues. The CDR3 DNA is TGTGCCAGCAGCTTAAGGAGCCTTGAAGCTTTCTTT. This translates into CASSLRSLEAFF.

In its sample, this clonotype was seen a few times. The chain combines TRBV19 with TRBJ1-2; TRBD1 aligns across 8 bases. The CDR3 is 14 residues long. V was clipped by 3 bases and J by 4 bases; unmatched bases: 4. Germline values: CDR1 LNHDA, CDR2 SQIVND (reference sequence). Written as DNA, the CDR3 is TGTGCCAGTAGTATCCAGGGGGCTGCCTATGGCTACACCTTC. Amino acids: CASSIQGAAYGYTF.

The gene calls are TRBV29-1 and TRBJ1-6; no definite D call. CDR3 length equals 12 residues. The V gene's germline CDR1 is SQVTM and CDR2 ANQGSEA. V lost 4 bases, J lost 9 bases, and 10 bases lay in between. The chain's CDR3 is CSVAEAGSPLHF. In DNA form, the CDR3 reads TGCAGCGTTGCGGAGGCAGGTTCACCCCTCCACTTT.